The 15 T cell receptor beta chains in this list originate from one sample, sequenced in a study of CD8 T cells in ankylosing spondylitis. TCRdb itself ran the 5' RACE reads through MiXCR, one entry per CDR3 protein. The repertoire has 210,000 or so distinct CDR3 sequences, 20% to 30% of them found once; the top ten carry 5% to 8%. The material sequenced was blood, either unsorted or a sorted T cell fraction (not recorded which). The receptors were gathered from a male donor with ankylosing spondylitis or in good health (not recorded which).

This clonotype came up many times. V and J are TRBV12-3 or TRBV12-4 and TRBJ2-4, with a weak D call TRBD2 (6 bases). The CDR3 runs to 13 residues. Trimming took 5 bases from V and 10 from J, leaving 15 bases between them. CDR3 DNA: TGTGCCAGCAGTGCAACTAGCCCGGGAATTCAGTACTTC. Translating it yields CASSATSPGIQYF.

CDR3 bases: TGTGCCAGCAGCCTCGACAGCCTTTCCTACGAGCAGTACTTC. Translation: CASSLDSLSYEQYF. The gene calls are TRBV7-6 and TRBJ2-7; weak D call: TRBD1 (5 bases). The germline V gene encodes CDR1 SGHVS and CDR2 FNYEAQ. This CDR3 is built from 14 residues. Trimming stripped 5 bases from V and 1 base from J, with 12 bases between.

The rearrangement joins TRBV6-1 to TRBJ1-2; 12 bases are a match to TRBD1. Germline V lookup: CDR1 MNHNS, CDR2 SASEGT. After removal of 3 bases from V and 8 bases from J, the junction contained 13 bases not matched to a gene. This CDR3 comprises 17 residues. This chain's CDR3 is CASSERPGQGAIRGYTF. CDR3 nucleotides: TGTGCCAGCAGTGAGCGCCCGGGACAGGGGGCTATACGGGGCTACACCTTC.

This clonotype came up many times. This chain joins TRBV12-5 and TRBJ2-1; possible D gene TRBD1, 6 bases. Germline assignment: CDR1 LGHNT and CDR2 FRNRAP. This CDR3 spans 16 amino acids. The CDR3 reads CATMHGGIPPLGEQFF. As DNA, the CDR3 is TGTGCCACTATGCATGGGGGCATCCCACCCCTGGGTGAGCAGTTCTTC.

Concerning this clonotype: A much larger clone is a single base away; this may be a read error. The chain has TRBV3-1 and TRBJ2-1; 8 bases are a match to TRBD2. This CDR3 region has 15 residues. The germline gives CDR1 LGHDT, CDR2 YNNKEL (reference sequence). This chain's CDR3 is CASSQDVAGYNAQFF. For the CDR3, the DNA is TGTGCCAGCAGCCAAGATGTAGCGGGGTACAATGCGCAGTTCTTC.

The CDR3 nucleotides read TGTGCCAGCAGCCCGGTGGAGGGCCCCCAAGAGACCCAGTACTTC. Its translation is CASSPVEGPQETQYF. This chain connects TRBV21-1 to TRBJ2-5; the listed D gene, TRBD2, was not tested against the DNA. TRBV21-1 is assigned pseudogene status. The CDR3 sequence is 15 residues long.

On this clonotype: A much larger clone sits a single nucleotide away, making a read error possible. This sequence joins TRBV12-3 or TRBV12-4 and TRBJ2-7; D is undetermined. The CDR3 runs to 13 residues. The CDR3 protein is CACSPRSPIEQYF. The CDR3 bases are TGTGCCTGCAGTCCCCGGAGCCCTATCGAGCAGTACTTC.

This chain joins TRBV4-3 and TRBJ2-3; 9 nucleotides match TRBD2. The CDR3 has 16 residues. Looked up from germline, CDR1 is LGHNA and CDR2 is YSLEER. J gave up 2 bases and V 4 bases, and 7 bases lay outside the gene matches. CDR3 DNA sequence: TGCGCCAGCAGCCTGGTAGCGGGAGCGGACACAGATACGCAGTATTTT. This codes for CASSLVAGADTDTQYF.

This chain uses TRBV6-2 or TRBV6-3 with TRBJ2-5; D uncertain. V gave up 5 bases and J gave up 5 bases, with 9 bases separating them. The germline CDR1 and CDR2 sequences are MNHEY and SVGEGT. The CDR3 covers 12 residues. The CDR3 DNA reads as TGTGCCAGCAGTGCTGGACGGGAGACCCAGTACTTC. It is translated as CASSAGRETQYF.

At least ten counts were recorded for this clonotype. V gene TRBV12-3 or TRBV12-4 combines with J gene TRBJ2-5; 8 bases fit TRBD2. Germline trimming cut 6 bases from V and 7 bases from J; bases unmatched to any gene: 4. The CDR3 consists of 12 residues. The CDR3 DNA is TGTGCCAGCAGCCCGGGAGGGGGGACCCAGTACTTC. Protein: CASSPGGGTQYF.

This clonotype was recorded many times. The chain recombines TRBV20-1 with TRBJ1-5, with TRBD1 matching 8 bases. J was trimmed by 6 bases and V by 0 bases; bases with no gene match: 4. Germline loops: CDR1 DFQATT, CDR2 SNEGSKA (reference sequence). The CDR3 sequence is 14 residues long. CDR3 protein: CSARDYRGGQPQHF. The DNA of the CDR3 is TGCAGTGCTAGAGACTACAGGGGGGGTCAGCCCCAGCATTTT.

The J gene is TRBJ2-1, the V gene TRBV7-2; D gene uncertain. This CDR3 has 16 residues. V was shortened by 2 bases and J by 0 bases, with 11 bases between the two germline ends. Germline V lookup: CDR1 SGHTA, CDR2 FQGNSA. The CDR3 DNA sequence: TGTGCCAGCAGCTTAACGGCGGATAGCTCCTACAATGAGCAGTTCTTC. Protein: CASSLTADSSYNEQFF.

This clonotype was observed at least ten times. J is TRBJ1-5 and V is TRBV20-1; D is unclear. Trimming removed 5 bases at V and 3 bases at J, with 17 bases between. Germline lookup yields CDR1 DFQATT and CDR2 SNEGSKA (reference sequence). The CDR3 totals 15 residues. CDR3 region: CSALDVARSNQPQHF. The CDR3 DNA follows: TGCAGTGCTTTGGACGTTGCCCGTTCCAATCAGCCCCAGCATTTT.

This clonotype was found many times. The chain combines TRBV9 with TRBJ2-1; 8 positions match TRBD2. Germline V gene data show CDR1 as SGDLS and CDR2 as YYNGEE. The ends lost 2 bases at V and 4 bases at J; junction bases unmatched: 8. This CDR3 comprises 16 residues. The DNA of the CDR3 is TGTGCCAGCAGCGTGGGGGGGACTAGGGCATACAATGAGCAGTTCTTC. Its protein product is CASSVGGTRAYNEQFF.

This clonotype was recorded at least ten times. V usage is TRBV11-1 and J usage is TRBJ2-1; 9 bases line up with TRBD1. CDR1 is SGHAT and CDR2 is FQDESV in the germline V gene (reference sequence). This CDR3 is built from 14 residues. Trimming took 5 bases from V and 8 from J; bases not matched to a gene: 7. CDR3 sequence (DNA): TGTGCCAGCAGCCGGGGACAGGGAGTTGATGAGCAGTTCTTC. This codes for CASSRGQGVDEQFF.